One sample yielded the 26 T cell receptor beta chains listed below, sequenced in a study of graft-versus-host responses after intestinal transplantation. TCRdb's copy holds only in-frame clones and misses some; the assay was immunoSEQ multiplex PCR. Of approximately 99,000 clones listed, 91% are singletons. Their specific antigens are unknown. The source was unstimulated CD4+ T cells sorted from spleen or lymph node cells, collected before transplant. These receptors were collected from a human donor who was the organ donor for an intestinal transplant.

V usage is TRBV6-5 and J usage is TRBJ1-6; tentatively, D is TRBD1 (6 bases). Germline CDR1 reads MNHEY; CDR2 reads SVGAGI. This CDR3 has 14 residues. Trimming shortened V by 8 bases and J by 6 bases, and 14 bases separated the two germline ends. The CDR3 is CASAQGHPNSPLHF. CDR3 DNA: TGTGCCAGCGCCCAGGGGCACCCTAATTCACCCCTCCACTTT.

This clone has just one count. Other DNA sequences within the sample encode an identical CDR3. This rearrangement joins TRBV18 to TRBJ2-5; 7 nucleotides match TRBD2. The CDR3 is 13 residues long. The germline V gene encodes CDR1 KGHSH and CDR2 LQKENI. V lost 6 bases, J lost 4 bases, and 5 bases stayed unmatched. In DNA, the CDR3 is TGTGCCAGCTCGCCGACTAGCCTAGAGACCCAGTACTTC. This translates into CASSPTSLETQYF. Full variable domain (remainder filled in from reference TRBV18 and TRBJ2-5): NAGVMQNPRHLVRRRGQEARLRCSPMKGHSHVYWYRQLPEEGLKFMVYLQKENIIDESGMPKERFSAEFPKEGPSILRIQQVVRGDSAAYFCASSPTSLETQYFGPGTRLLVL.

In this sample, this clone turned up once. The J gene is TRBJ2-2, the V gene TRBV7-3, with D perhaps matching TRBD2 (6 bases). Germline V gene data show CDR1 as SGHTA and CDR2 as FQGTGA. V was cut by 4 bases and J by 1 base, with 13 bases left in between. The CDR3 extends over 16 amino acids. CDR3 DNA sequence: TGTGCCAGCAGCTCGGGGGTCGGGGGGAACACCGGGGAGCTGTTTTTT. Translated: CASSSGVGGNTGELFF.

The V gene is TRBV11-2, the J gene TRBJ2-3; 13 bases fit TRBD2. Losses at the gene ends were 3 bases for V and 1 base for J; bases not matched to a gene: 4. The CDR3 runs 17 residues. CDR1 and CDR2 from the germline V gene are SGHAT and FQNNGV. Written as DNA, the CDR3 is TGTGCCAGCAGCTTGGGGACTAGCGGGGTGGGCACAGATACGCAGTATTTT. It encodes CASSLGTSGVGTDTQYF.

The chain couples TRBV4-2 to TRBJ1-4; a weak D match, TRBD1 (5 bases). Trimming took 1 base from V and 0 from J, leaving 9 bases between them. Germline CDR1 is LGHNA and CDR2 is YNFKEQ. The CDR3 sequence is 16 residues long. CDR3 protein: CASSQGGGATNEKLFF. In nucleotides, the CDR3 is TGTGCCAGCAGCCAAGGGGGAGGGGCAACTAATGAAAAACTGTTTTTT.

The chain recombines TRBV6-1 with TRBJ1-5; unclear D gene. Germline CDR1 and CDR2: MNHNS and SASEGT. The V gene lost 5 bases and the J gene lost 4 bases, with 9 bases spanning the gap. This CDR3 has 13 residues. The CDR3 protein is CASSLQINQPQHF. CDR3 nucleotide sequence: TGTGCCAGCAGTTTACAGATTAATCAGCCCCAGCATTTT.

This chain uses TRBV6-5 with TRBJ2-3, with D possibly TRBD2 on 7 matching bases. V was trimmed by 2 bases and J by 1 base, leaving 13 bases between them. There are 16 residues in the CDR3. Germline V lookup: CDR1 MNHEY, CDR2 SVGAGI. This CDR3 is CASSYVRGPGTDTQYF. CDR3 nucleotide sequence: TGTGCCAGCAGTTACGTGCGGGGGCCTGGCACAGATACGCAGTATTTT.

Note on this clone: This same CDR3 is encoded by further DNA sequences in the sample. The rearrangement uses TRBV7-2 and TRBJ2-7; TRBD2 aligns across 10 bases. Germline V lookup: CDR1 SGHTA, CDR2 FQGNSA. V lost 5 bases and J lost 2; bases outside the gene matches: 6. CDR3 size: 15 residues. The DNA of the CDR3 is TGTGCCAGCAGCCTCCAGCGGGGGGGCGCCTACGAGCAGTACTTC. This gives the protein CASSLQRGGAYEQYF.

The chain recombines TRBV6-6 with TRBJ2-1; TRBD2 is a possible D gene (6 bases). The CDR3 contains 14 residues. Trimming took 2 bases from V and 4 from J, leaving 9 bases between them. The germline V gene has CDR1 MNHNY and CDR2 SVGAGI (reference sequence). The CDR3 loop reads CASSYAGQYNEQFF. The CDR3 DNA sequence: TGTGCCAGCAGTTACGCGGGGCAATACAATGAGCAGTTCTTC.

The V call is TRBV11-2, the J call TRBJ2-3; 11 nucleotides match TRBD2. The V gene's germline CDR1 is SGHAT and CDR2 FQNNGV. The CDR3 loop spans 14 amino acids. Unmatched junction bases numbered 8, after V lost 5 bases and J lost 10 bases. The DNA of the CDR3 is TGTGCCAGCAGCCCGGGACTAGCGGTAGGGGCGCAGTATTTT. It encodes CASSPGLAVGAQYF. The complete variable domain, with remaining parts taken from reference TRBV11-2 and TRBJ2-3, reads EAGVAQSPRYKIIEKRQSVAFWCNPISGHATLYWYQQILGQGPKLLIQFQNNGVVDDSQLPKDRFSAERLKGVDSTLKIQPAKLEDSAVYLCASSPGLAVGAQYFGPGTRLTVL.

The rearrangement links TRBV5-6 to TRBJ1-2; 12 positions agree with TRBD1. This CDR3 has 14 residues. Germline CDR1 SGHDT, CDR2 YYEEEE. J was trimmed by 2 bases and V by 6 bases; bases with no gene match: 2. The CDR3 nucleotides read TGTGCCAGCACCGGGACAGGGGGCAACTATGGCTACACCTTC. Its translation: CASTGTGGNYGYTF.

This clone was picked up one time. This chain's CDR3 is CASSQGGLAGGRETQYF. The CDR3 DNA follows: TGCGCCAGCAGCCAAGGAGGTCTAGCGGGGGGGCGGGAGACCCAGTACTTC. The rearrangement joins TRBV4-1 to TRBJ2-5; 12 bases line up with TRBD2. From germline, CDR1 is MGHRA and CDR2 YSYEKL. This CDR3 comprises 17 residues. The ends lost 1 base at V and 5 bases at J; junction bases unmatched: 8.

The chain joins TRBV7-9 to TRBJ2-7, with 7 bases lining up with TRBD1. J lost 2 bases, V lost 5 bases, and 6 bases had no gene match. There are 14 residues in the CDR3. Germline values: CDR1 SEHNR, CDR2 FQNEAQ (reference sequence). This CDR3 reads CASSPQGNTYEQYF. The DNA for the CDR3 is TGTGCCAGCAGCCCACAGGGGAATACCTACGAGCAGTACTTC.

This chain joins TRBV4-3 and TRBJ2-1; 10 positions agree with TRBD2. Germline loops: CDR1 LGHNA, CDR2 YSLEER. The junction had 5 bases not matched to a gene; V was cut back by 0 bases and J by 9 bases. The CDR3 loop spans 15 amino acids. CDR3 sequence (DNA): TGCGCCAGCAGCCAAGATAAGCGGGGGGGCCGTGAGCAGTTCTTC. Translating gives CASSQDKRGGREQFF.

The chain's CDR3 is CASNLDSGGTSGAETQYF. CDR3 bases: TGTGCCAGCAATCTAGATAGCGGGGGAACGTCGGGTGCTGAGACCCAGTACTTC. The chain carries TRBV7-2 and TRBJ2-5; 9 bases are shared with TRBD2. This CDR3 is built from 18 residues. J was trimmed by 5 bases and V by 7 bases; bases with no gene match: 20. Germline CDR1 and CDR2: SGHTA and FQGNSA.

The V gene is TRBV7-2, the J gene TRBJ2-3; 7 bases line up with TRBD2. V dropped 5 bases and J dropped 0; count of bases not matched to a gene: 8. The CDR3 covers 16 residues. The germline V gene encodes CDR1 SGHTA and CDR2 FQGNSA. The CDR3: CASSRGLGSSTDTQYF. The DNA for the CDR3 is TGTGCCAGCAGCAGAGGACTAGGCTCTAGCACAGATACGCAGTATTTT.

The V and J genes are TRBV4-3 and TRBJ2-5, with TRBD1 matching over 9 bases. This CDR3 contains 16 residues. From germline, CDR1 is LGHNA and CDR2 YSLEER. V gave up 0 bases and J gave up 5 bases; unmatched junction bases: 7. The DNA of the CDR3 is TGCGCCAGCAGCCAAGATGTCGACAGGGGGAGGGAGACCCAGTACTTC. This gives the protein CASSQDVDRGRETQYF.

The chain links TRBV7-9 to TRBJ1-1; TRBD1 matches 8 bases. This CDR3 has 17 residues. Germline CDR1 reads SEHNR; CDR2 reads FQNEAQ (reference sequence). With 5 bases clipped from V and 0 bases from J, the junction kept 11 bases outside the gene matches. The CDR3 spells CASSRGFAGGMNTEAFF. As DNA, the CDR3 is TGTGCCAGCAGCCGTGGTTTCGCAGGGGGCATGAACACTGAAGCTTTCTTT. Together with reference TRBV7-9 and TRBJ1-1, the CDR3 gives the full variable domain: DTGVSQNPRHKITKRGQNVTFRCDPISEHNRLYWYRQTLGQGPEFLTYFQNEAQLEKSRLLSDRFSAERPKGSFSTLEIQRTEQGDSAMYLCASSRGFAGGMNTEAFFGQGTRLTVV.

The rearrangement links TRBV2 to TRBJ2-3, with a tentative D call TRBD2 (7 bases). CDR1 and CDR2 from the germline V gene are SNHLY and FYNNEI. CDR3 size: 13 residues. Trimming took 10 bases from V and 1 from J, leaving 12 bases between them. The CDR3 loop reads CATRGGGTDTQYF. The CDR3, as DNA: TGTGCCACCAGAGGGGGGGGCACAGATACGCAGTATTTT.

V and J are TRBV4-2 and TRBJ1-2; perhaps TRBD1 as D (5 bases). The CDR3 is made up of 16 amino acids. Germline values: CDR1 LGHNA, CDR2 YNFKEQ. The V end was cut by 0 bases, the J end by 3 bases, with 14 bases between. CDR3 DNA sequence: TGTGCCAGCAGCCAAGATACTGCAGGGTACGACTATGGCTACACCTTC. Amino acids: CASSQDTAGYDYGYTF.

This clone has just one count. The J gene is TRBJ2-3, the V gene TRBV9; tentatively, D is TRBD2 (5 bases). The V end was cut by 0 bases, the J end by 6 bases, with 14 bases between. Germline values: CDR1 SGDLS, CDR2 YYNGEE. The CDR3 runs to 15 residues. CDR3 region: CASSVEAAPGDTQYF. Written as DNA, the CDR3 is TGTGCCAGCAGCGTAGAAGCGGCCCCGGGGGATACGCAGTATTTT. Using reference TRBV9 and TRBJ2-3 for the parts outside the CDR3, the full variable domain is DSGVTQTPKHLITATGQRVTLRCSPRSGDLSVYWYQQSLDQGLQFLIQYYNGEERAKGNILERFSAQQFPDLHSELNLSSLELGDSALYFCASSVEAAPGDTQYFGPGTRLTVL.

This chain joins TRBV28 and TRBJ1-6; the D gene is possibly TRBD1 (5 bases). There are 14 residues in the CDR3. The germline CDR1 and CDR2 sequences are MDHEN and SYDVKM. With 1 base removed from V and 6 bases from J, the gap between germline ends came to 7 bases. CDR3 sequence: CASSLLGGNSPLHF. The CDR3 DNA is TGTGCCAGCAGTTTATTGGGGGGTAATTCACCCCTCCACTTT.

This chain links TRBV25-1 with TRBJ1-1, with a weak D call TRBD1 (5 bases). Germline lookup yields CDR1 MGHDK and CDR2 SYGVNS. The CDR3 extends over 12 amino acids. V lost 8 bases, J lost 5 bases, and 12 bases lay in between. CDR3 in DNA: TGTGCCAGCCAAAAAAGGGGTACTGAAGCTTTCTTT. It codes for CASQKRGTEAFF.

CDR3 protein: CASSPRGRADTQYF. CDR3 bases: TGTGCCAGTAGTCCCAGGGGTAGGGCAGATACGCAGTATTTT. This chain connects TRBV19 to TRBJ2-3, with D possibly matching TRBD1 (6 bases). Trimming took off 5 bases at V and 4 bases at J, with 13 bases between the two ends. Germline V CDR1 and CDR2: LNHDA, SQIVND (reference sequence). CDR3 length: 14 amino acids.

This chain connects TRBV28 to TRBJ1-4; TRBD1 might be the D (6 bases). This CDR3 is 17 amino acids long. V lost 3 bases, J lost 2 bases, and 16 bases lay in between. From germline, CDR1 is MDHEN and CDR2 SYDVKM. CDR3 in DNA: TGTGCCAGCAGTTTTGGGGGAGGGGGTGTCACTAATGAAAAACTGTTTTTT. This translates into CASSFGGGGVTNEKLFF.

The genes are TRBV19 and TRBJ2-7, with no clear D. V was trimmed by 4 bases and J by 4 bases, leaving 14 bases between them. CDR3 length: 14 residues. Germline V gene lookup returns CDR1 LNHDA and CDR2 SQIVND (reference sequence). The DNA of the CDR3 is TGTGCCAGTAGTACCTCCCTCGGGTTTTACGAGCAGTACTTC. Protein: CASSTSLGFYEQYF.